The T cell receptor beta chain under discussion was sequenced for a study of T cell repertoires in cytomegalovirus infection. Study at large: Indicated by public TCR beta signatures were CMV infection and matching HLA type.

TCRdb independently ran MiXCR on the reads; one entry per CDR3 protein. The sample holds 150,000 to 200,000 distinct CDR3 sequences; 13% to 15% are singletons and the top ten take 25% to 30%. Trimming removed 8 bases from V and 0 bases from J; junction bases left unmatched: 9. Germline V gives CDR1 MDHEN, CDR2 SYDVKM. This CDR3 contains 16 residues. This clonotype was detected many times. This chain joins TRBV28 and TRBJ2-3, with TRBD2 matching 9 bases. The sequence was collected from a human donor in good health (CMV status not recorded). Some clones in this sample may be carry-over from other donors' samples. Specimen: PBMCs. The CDR3 DNA reads TGTGCCAGCGGCCTGAGGAGCGGGGGGAGCACAGATACGCAGTATTTT. The encoded protein is CASGLRSGGSTDTQYF. Drawing the rest from reference TRBV28 and TRBJ2-3, the complete variable domain is DVKVTQSSRYLVKRTGEKVFLECVQDMDHENMFWYRQDPGLGLRLIYFSYDVKMKEKGDIPEGYSVSREKKERFSLILESASTNQTSMYLCASGLRSGGSTDTQYFGPGTRLTVL.